A selection of T cell receptor beta chains follows, all from one sample in a study of T cell responses to AZD1222 COVID-19 vaccine. Assay: immunoSEQ multiplex PCR; the TCRdb copy retains only in-frame clones and omits some. This table holds tens of thousands of clones, 70% to 85% found once. Sequencing was performed on peripheral blood, taken on day 0 of MenACWY control vaccination. The receptor set was obtained from an adult in good health. Each CDR3 is given with its conserved first and last residue. D genes are given only for firm matches. Some rows have no size entry. The others give once, few or many, or a class for an expanded clone.

V gene: TRBV18
clone size: -
J gene: TRBJ1-2
D gene: -
CDR3 DNA: TGTGCCAGCTCACCCCGGGGTGCCGGTAAAATTAACTATGGCTACACCTTC
CDR3 protein: CASSPRGAGKINYGYTF

V gene: TRBV9
clone size: medium-sized
J gene: TRBJ1-5
D gene: TRBD1
CDR3 DNA: TGTGCCAGCAGCGCTGGGGGGGACAGTCGCAATCAGCCCCAGCATTTT
CDR3 protein: CASSAGGDSRNQPQHF

V gene: TRBV4-1
clone size: few
J gene: TRBJ2-7
D gene: -
CDR3 DNA: TGCGCCAGCAGCCAAGAGGGACTGGGGACCTACGAGCAGTACTTC
CDR3 protein: CASSQEGLGTYEQYF

V gene: TRBV3-1/TRBV3-2
clone size: -
J gene: TRBJ1-2
D gene: -
CDR3 DNA: TGTGCCAGCAGCCAAGCCTCATGGTCCGGGGGACTAGGCTATGGCTACACCTTC
CDR3 protein: CASSQASWSGGLGYGYTF

V gene: TRBV11-2
clone size: -
J gene: TRBJ2-4
D gene: -
CDR3 DNA: TGTGCCAGCAGCTTGCTCAACAGGATGGAAAACATTCAGTACTTC
CDR3 protein: CASSLLNRMENIQYF

V gene: TRBV12-5
clone size: -
J gene: TRBJ1-5
D gene: TRBD1
CDR3 DNA: TGTGCTAGCAAATCTGCTTTAGGGGGCAGCAATCAGCCCCAGCATTTT
CDR3 protein: CASKSALGGSNQPQHF

V gene: TRBV18
clone size: -
J gene: TRBJ2-7
D gene: -
CDR3 DNA: TGTGCCAGCTCACTGCGGGAATCATACGAGCAGTACTTC
CDR3 protein: CASSLRESYEQYF

V gene: TRBV2
clone size: once
J gene: TRBJ1-1
D gene: -
CDR3 DNA: TGTGCCAGCAGTGAAGCCACGACAAGGAACACTGAAGCTTTCTTT
CDR3 protein: CASSEATTRNTEAFF

V gene: TRBV5-1
clone size: -
J gene: TRBJ2-3
D gene: -
CDR3 DNA: TGCGCCAGCAGCCTCCCCGGCCAAGGAGATACGCAGTATTTT
CDR3 protein: CASSLPGQGDTQYF

V gene: TRBV10-2
clone size: -
J gene: TRBJ2-1
D gene: TRBD2
CDR3 DNA: TGCGCCAGCAGCCAACTAGCGGGGGGGCTGGACAATGAGCAGTTCTTC
CDR3 protein: CASSQLAGGLDNEQFF

V gene: TRBV29-1
clone size: -
J gene: TRBJ1-3
D gene: -
CDR3 DNA: TGCAGCGTCGCCTCTCAGACTGGAAACACCATATATTTT
CDR3 protein: CSVASQTGNTIYF

V gene: TRBV28
clone size: medium-sized
J gene: TRBJ2-7
D gene: -
CDR3 DNA: TGTGCCAGCAGTTCCCCGGAGACCCGCAGCTCCTACGAGCAGTACTTC
CDR3 protein: CASSSPETRSSYEQYF

V gene: TRBV18
clone size: -
J gene: TRBJ2-1
D gene: TRBD2
CDR3 DNA: TGTGCCAGCTCACTAGCGGGAGTAGGCGATGAGCAGTTCTTC
CDR3 protein: CASSLAGVGDEQFF

V gene: TRBV11-2
clone size: -
J gene: TRBJ1-2
D gene: -
CDR3 DNA: TGTGCCAGCAGCTTTAGACAGCCGCCCTATGGCTACACCTTC
CDR3 protein: CASSFRQPPYGYTF

V gene: TRBV6-2/TRBV6-3
clone size: -
J gene: TRBJ1-1
D gene: -
CDR3 DNA: TGTGCCAGCAGTTCTAGGGCTGAAGCTTTCTTT
CDR3 protein: CASSSRAEAFF

V gene: TRBV27
clone size: -
J gene: TRBJ1-1
D gene: TRBD1
CDR3 DNA: TGTGCCAGCAGTTTATCGGTAAGGACAGGGGGGAACACTGAAGCTTTCTTT
CDR3 protein: CASSLSVRTGGNTEAFF

V gene: TRBV7-9
clone size: -
J gene: TRBJ2-1
D gene: TRBD1
CDR3 DNA: TGTGCCAGCAGCTTCTACAGGGGTAGCTCCTACAATGAGCAGTTCTTC
CDR3 protein: CASSFYRGSSYNEQFF

V gene: TRBV6-5
clone size: -
J gene: TRBJ2-1
D gene: -
CDR3 DNA: TGTGCCAGCAGTTATAGGCTAGCCCACAATGAGCAGTTCTTC
CDR3 protein: CASSYRLAHNEQFF

V gene: TRBV11-2
clone size: once
J gene: TRBJ1-3
D gene: -
CDR3 DNA: TGTGCCAGCACCAAGCCCACAGGAAACACCATATATTTT
CDR3 protein: CASTKPTGNTIYF

V gene: TRBV7-9
clone size: -
J gene: TRBJ1-5
D gene: TRBD1
CDR3 DNA: TGTGCCAGCAGCTTAGCGACAGGGACCGGTCAGCCCCAGCATTTT
CDR3 protein: CASSLATGTGQPQHF

V gene: TRBV7-8
clone size: once
J gene: TRBJ2-5
D gene: TRBD1
CDR3 DNA: TGTGCCAGCAGGCCCCCGGACAGGGGGCGAGAGACCCAGTACTTC
CDR3 protein: CASRPPDRGRETQYF

V gene: TRBV10-2
clone size: -
J gene: TRBJ1-1
D gene: -
CDR3 DNA: TGCGCCAGCAGTGGTGGGGCCCTCGGCACTGAAGCTTTCTTT
CDR3 protein: CASSGGALGTEAFF

V gene: TRBV19
clone size: -
J gene: TRBJ1-2
D gene: TRBD1
CDR3 DNA: TGTGCCAGTAGTATGACAGGGGCCGACTATGGCTACACCTTC
CDR3 protein: CASSMTGADYGYTF

V gene: TRBV3-1/TRBV3-2
clone size: -
J gene: TRBJ2-1
D gene: -
CDR3 DNA: TGTGCCAGCAGCCAGGTGCGGGGCGCGGTCATTCTTGAGCAGTTCTTC
CDR3 protein: CASSQVRGAVILEQFF

V gene: TRBV30
clone size: -
J gene: TRBJ1-6
D gene: -
CDR3 DNA: TGTGCCTGGCGGGGCTTGTCAGCTTATAATTCACCCCTCCACTTT
CDR3 protein: CAWRGLSAYNSPLHF

V gene: TRBV6-5
clone size: -
J gene: TRBJ1-1
D gene: -
CDR3 DNA: TGTGCCAGCAGTTTAACCCAGGGAGTGAACACTGAAGCTTTCTTT
CDR3 protein: CASSLTQGVNTEAFF

V gene: TRBV7-8
clone size: few
J gene: TRBJ1-1
D gene: -
CDR3 DNA: TGTGCCAGCAGCTTAACCAGGGGACGAGGGACTGAAGCTTTCTTT
CDR3 protein: CASSLTRGRGTEAFF

V gene: TRBV3-1/TRBV3-2
clone size: -
J gene: TRBJ2-2
D gene: TRBD1
CDR3 DNA: TGTGCCAGCAGCCAAGTGGAGACAGGGGCCGGGGAGCTGTTTTTT
CDR3 protein: CASSQVETGAGELFF

V gene: TRBV4-2
clone size: many
J gene: TRBJ2-1
D gene: TRBD2
CDR3 DNA: TGTGCCAGCAGCCAAGAAGCAGCGGGGGTATACAATGAGCAGTTCTTC
CDR3 protein: CASSQEAAGVYNEQFF

V gene: TRBV27
clone size: -
J gene: TRBJ1-3
D gene: -
CDR3 DNA: TGTGCCAGCAGTGAAAGGTCTGGAAACACCATATATTTT
CDR3 protein: CASSERSGNTIYF

V gene: TRBV6-5
clone size: -
J gene: TRBJ2-5
D gene: TRBD2
CDR3 DNA: TGTGCCAGCATGGGGGGGGAGGAGACCCAGTACTTC
CDR3 protein: CASMGGEETQYF

V gene: TRBV10-3
clone size: -
J gene: TRBJ1-5
D gene: -
CDR3 DNA: TGTGCCAGTCGGACAGAGTATAGCAATCAGCCCCAGCATTTT
CDR3 protein: CASRTEYSNQPQHF

V gene: TRBV2
clone size: -
J gene: TRBJ2-7
D gene: -
CDR3 DNA: TGTGCCAGCAAAAAGGGCGGCCCCTCCTACGAGCAGTACTTC
CDR3 protein: CASKKGGPSYEQYF

V gene: TRBV19
clone size: -
J gene: TRBJ1-2
D gene: -
CDR3 DNA: TGTGCCAGTAGTATAGAAGGCAGGGCGGACTATGGCTACACCTTC
CDR3 protein: CASSIEGRADYGYTF

V gene: TRBV18
clone size: -
J gene: TRBJ1-1
D gene: -
CDR3 DNA: TGTGCCAGCTCACGTCGAGGACAGGAAGCTTTCTTT
CDR3 protein: CASSRRGQEAFF

V gene: TRBV11-2
clone size: -
J gene: TRBJ1-2
D gene: TRBD1
CDR3 DNA: TGTGCCAGCAGCTCGGAGCGATTGGGACAGGTATACACCTTC
CDR3 protein: CASSSERLGQVYTF

V gene: TRBV29-1
clone size: few
J gene: TRBJ2-1
D gene: -
CDR3 DNA: TGCAGCGTTGATAGGGGGACACTGTACAATGAGCAGTTCTTC
CDR3 protein: CSVDRGTLYNEQFF

V gene: TRBV28
clone size: -
J gene: TRBJ1-5
D gene: -
CDR3 DNA: TGTGCCAGCAGCCGACCCGGGGGGGGAGATCAGCCCCAGCATTTT
CDR3 protein: CASSRPGGGDQPQHF

V gene: TRBV30
clone size: -
J gene: TRBJ1-1
D gene: -
CDR3 DNA: TGTGCCTGGAGCAATCCGAACACTGAAGCTTTCTTT
CDR3 protein: CAWSNPNTEAFF

V gene: TRBV6-5
clone size: -
J gene: TRBJ2-7
D gene: TRBD1
CDR3 DNA: TGTGCCAGCAGTTTGGACAGGGGGCCGAACGAGCAGTACTTC
CDR3 protein: CASSLDRGPNEQYF

V gene: TRBV7-7
clone size: -
J gene: TRBJ2-3
D gene: -
CDR3 DNA: TGTGCCAGCAGCTTAGCGGGAATGGATACGCAGTATTTT
CDR3 protein: CASSLAGMDTQYF

V gene: TRBV2
clone size: -
J gene: TRBJ2-1
D gene: TRBD2
CDR3 DNA: TGTGCCAGCAGTGAGCCCCTAGCGGGACGCGACGAGCAGTTCTTC
CDR3 protein: CASSEPLAGRDEQFF

V gene: TRBV7-2
clone size: -
J gene: TRBJ2-6
D gene: TRBD2
CDR3 DNA: TGTGCCAGCAACCGACACTTGATAGCGGGGGTCTCTGGGGCCAACGTCCTGACTTTC
CDR3 protein: CASNRHLIAGVSGANVLTF

V gene: TRBV15
clone size: -
J gene: TRBJ1-5
D gene: -
CDR3 DNA: TGTGCCACCAGCAGAGCGTCAAATCTCGGGGAAGGCAATCAGCCCCAGCATTTT
CDR3 protein: CATSRASNLGEGNQPQHF

V gene: TRBV27
clone size: once
J gene: TRBJ2-1
D gene: -
CDR3 DNA: TGTGCCAGCAGTTCCTCGGGGTATGAGCAGTTCTTC
CDR3 protein: CASSSSGYEQFF

V gene: TRBV4-1
clone size: -
J gene: TRBJ2-3
D gene: TRBD2
CDR3 DNA: TGCGCCAGCAGCCAAAAGGGACTAGCGGGGGGCACAGATACGCAGTATTTT
CDR3 protein: CASSQKGLAGGTDTQYF

V gene: TRBV4-1
clone size: -
J gene: TRBJ1-1
D gene: -
CDR3 DNA: TGCGCCAGCAGCCATCCAATGCAGGGGAAAAAAATGAACACTGAAGCTTTCTTT
CDR3 protein: CASSHPMQGKKMNTEAFF

V gene: TRBV9
clone size: -
J gene: TRBJ2-7
D gene: TRBD2
CDR3 DNA: TGTGCCAGCAGCCTCCGACTAGCGGGAGGGCCCGACGAGCAGTACTTC
CDR3 protein: CASSLRLAGGPDEQYF

V gene: TRBV6-5
clone size: -
J gene: TRBJ2-3
D gene: -
CDR3 DNA: TGTGCCAGCAGTTCCCCCGAGCGGGGCACAGATACGCAGTATTTT
CDR3 protein: CASSSPERGTDTQYF

V gene: TRBV4-2
clone size: -
J gene: TRBJ2-6
D gene: TRBD1
CDR3 DNA: TGTGCCAGCAGCCAAGGGACAGGTGGGGCCAACGTCCTGACTTTC
CDR3 protein: CASSQGTGGANVLTF

V gene: TRBV11-2
clone size: -
J gene: TRBJ2-7
D gene: -
CDR3 DNA: TGTGCCAGCAGCTCTCTCGTGGGGGCAGCCTACGAGCAGTACTTC
CDR3 protein: CASSSLVGAAYEQYF